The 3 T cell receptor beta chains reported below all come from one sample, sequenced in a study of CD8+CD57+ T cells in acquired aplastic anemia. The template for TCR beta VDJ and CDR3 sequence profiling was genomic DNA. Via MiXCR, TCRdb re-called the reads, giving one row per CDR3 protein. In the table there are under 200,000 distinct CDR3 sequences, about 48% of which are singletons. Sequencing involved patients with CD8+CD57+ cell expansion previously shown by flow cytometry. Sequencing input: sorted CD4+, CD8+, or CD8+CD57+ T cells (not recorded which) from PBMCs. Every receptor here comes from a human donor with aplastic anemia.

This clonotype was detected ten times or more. The CDR3: CASSQVPTRSSLETQYF. CDR3 nucleotide sequence: TGTGCCAGCAGCCAAGTACCGACTAGATCCTCCTTAGAGACCCAGTACTTC. J is TRBJ2-5 and V is TRBV4-2; D possibly corresponds to TRBD2 (6 bases). The V end lost 1 base, the J end lost 4 bases, and 19 bases lay between the germline ends. Germline values: CDR1 LGHNA, CDR2 YNFKEQ. This CDR3 is 17 amino acids long.

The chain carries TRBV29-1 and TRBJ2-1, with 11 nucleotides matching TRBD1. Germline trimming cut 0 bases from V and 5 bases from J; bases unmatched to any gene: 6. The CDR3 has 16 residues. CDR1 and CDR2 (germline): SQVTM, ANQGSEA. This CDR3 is CSVEDRDRGRHNEQFF. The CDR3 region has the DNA TGCAGCGTTGAAGATCGGGACAGGGGGAGACACAATGAGCAGTTCTTC.

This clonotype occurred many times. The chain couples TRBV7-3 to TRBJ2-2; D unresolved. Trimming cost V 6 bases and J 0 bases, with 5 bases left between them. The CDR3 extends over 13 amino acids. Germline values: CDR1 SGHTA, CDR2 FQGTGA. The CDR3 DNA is TGTGCCAGCAGGGATCCGAACACCGGGGAGCTGTTTTTT. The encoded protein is CASRDPNTGELFF.